A single sample gave rise to the 29 T cell receptor beta chains below, sequenced in a study of shared clonotypes between healthy human individuals. This table comes from immunoSEQ multiplex PCR, and its TCRdb copy is limited to in-frame clones, with some not included. Counted here are fewer than 3 million clones, under 95% occurring once; the ten biggest clones make up 0.3% to 0.4%. Sequenced sample: naive CD4+ T cells from PBMCs. Subset in this sample: CD45RA+ positively selected. These receptors were collected from a man aged 18 to 29 in good health. Some clones in this sample may be carry-over from other donors' samples.

This clone appeared once. The chain has TRBV28 and TRBJ2-5; D might be TRBD2 (7 bases). V lost 3 bases and J 5 bases, leaving 16 bases between the germline ends. CDR3 length equals 15 residues. Germline V gene data show CDR1 as MDHEN and CDR2 as SYDVKM. The CDR3 DNA sequence: TGTGCCAGCAGTTTCGCCCGGGGGGCTTGGGAGACCCAGTACTTC. Translated: CASSFARGAWETQYF.

The CDR3 DNA reads TGTGCCAGCAGTATCCACCCCTACGAGCAGTACTTC. As protein: CASSIHPYEQYF. The chain is built from TRBV28 and TRBJ2-7; D unresolved. Trimming took 5 bases from V and 2 from J, leaving 7 bases between them. Germline CDR1 is MDHEN and CDR2 is SYDVKM. There are 12 residues in the CDR3.

The chain couples TRBV6-1 to TRBJ1-2; 8 nucleotides align to TRBD1. CDR3 length: 14 amino acids. The V gene end was trimmed by 7 bases and the J gene end by 1 base; junction bases not matched to a gene: 5. Germline CDR1 and CDR2: MNHNS and SASEGT. CDR3 bases: TGTGCCAGCATTTCCAGGGGGCTTAACTATGGCTACACCTTC. As protein: CASISRGLNYGYTF.

J is TRBJ2-7 and V is TRBV27; TRBD2 matches at 8 bases. The germline V gene encodes CDR1 MNHEY and CDR2 SMNVEV (reference sequence). J lost 3 bases, V lost 3 bases, and 4 bases had no gene match. This CDR3 has 14 residues. The CDR3 sequence is CASSFGTRFYEQYF. DNA for the CDR3: TGTGCCAGCAGTTTCGGGACTAGATTCTACGAGCAGTACTTC.

V and J are TRBV5-4 and TRBJ2-2; weak D call: TRBD1 (6 bases). Germline CDR1 and CDR2: SGHNT and YYREEE (reference sequence). CDR3 length: 17 residues. Trimming cost V 7 bases and J 0 bases, with 19 bases left between them. CDR3 sequence: CASARGDGHSNTGELFF. CDR3 DNA sequence: TGTGCCAGCGCCAGGGGAGATGGACATTCGAACACCGGGGAGCTGTTTTTT.

This chain joins TRBV23-1 and TRBJ1-4; D may be TRBD1 (5 bases). TRBV23-1 is classed as an ORF, of uncertain function. The CDR3 is made up of 16 amino acids. Trimming pared 0 bases from V and 7 bases from J, leaving 15 bases between. CDR3 in amino acids: CASSQSRRGDGEKLFF. CDR3 bases: TGCGCCAGCAGTCAATCTAGAAGGGGAGATGGTGAAAAACTGTTTTTT.

This clone was observed once. The chain is built from TRBV18 and TRBJ1-4, with 9 bases aligning to TRBD1. The CDR3 has 16 residues. The V gene's germline CDR1 is KGHSH and CDR2 LQKENI. V lost 3 bases to trimming and J lost 7 bases; unmatched junction nucleotides: 9. CDR3 sequence: CASSPGTGTRGEKLFF. CDR3 nucleotides: TGTGCCAGCTCACCGGGGACAGGGACGAGGGGTGAAAAACTGTTTTTT.

J is TRBJ2-1 and V is TRBV15, with TRBD2 matching 9 bases. After removal of 4 bases from V and 8 bases from J, the junction contained 15 bases not matched to a gene. The length of the CDR3 is 17 residues. Germline V gene data show CDR1 as LNHNV and CDR2 as YYDKDF (reference sequence). CDR3 DNA: TGTGCCACCAGCAACCCGCCAGGAGCGGGAGGTTTAGATGAGCAGTTCTTC. This sequence encodes CATSNPPGAGGLDEQFF.

The chain combines TRBV4-3 with TRBJ1-4, with D perhaps matching TRBD1 (5 bases). The CDR3 is 15 residues long. Per germline, CDR1 LGHNA and CDR2 YSLEER. V was pared by 3 bases and J by 5 bases, with 13 bases between. DNA for the CDR3: TGCGCCAGCAGCCATAACCAGGGCTTAAATGAAAAACTGTTTTTT. It translates to CASSHNQGLNEKLFF.

CDR3 bases: TGTGCCTGGAGTGTTCGGAGGAGCAGCTCCTACAATGAGCAGTTCTTC. Its translation is CAWSVRRSSSYNEQFF. The chain uses TRBV30 and TRBJ2-1; D is perhaps TRBD2 (5 bases). Germline lookup yields CDR1 GTSNPN and CDR2 SVGIG (reference sequence). The CDR3 totals 16 residues. Trimming took 0 bases from V and 0 from J, leaving 12 bases between them.

The V and J genes are TRBV28 and TRBJ2-7, with D perhaps matching TRBD2 (6 bases). Germline V gene lookup returns CDR1 MDHEN and CDR2 SYDVKM. V lost 2 bases and J 6 bases, leaving 11 bases between the germline ends. The CDR3 is 13 residues long. CDR3 nucleotides: TGTGCCAGCAGTTTAAATTGGGGAGGCGAGCAGTACTTC. Translation gives CASSLNWGGEQYF.

The chain uses TRBV7-7 and TRBJ2-6; D remains unclear. The CDR3 is made up of 18 amino acids. Trimming pared 5 bases from V and 5 bases from J, leaving 22 bases between. The germline CDR1 and CDR2 sequences are SSHAT and FNYEAQ (reference sequence). The CDR3 here is CASSSYRVPQSRANVLTF. As DNA, the CDR3 is TGTGCCAGCAGCAGTTACAGAGTGCCACAAAGTCGGGCCAACGTCCTGACTTTC.

V is TRBV12-5 and J is TRBJ2-5, with unresolved D. Germline CDR1 is LGHNT and CDR2 is FRNRAP. The CDR3 is made up of 12 amino acids. Trimming shortened V by 5 bases and J by 0 bases, and 4 bases separated the two germline ends. The CDR3 DNA reads TGTGCTAGTGGTCCTAACCAAGAGACCCAGTACTTC. As protein: CASGPNQETQYF.

The chain couples TRBV19 to TRBJ2-7, with 7 bases that match TRBD1. This CDR3 region has 15 residues. V was clipped by 7 bases and J by 0 bases; unmatched bases: 9. The V gene's germline CDR1 is LNHDA and CDR2 SQIVND (reference sequence). CDR3 protein: CASTTNTGASYEQYF. In nucleotides, the CDR3 is TGTGCCAGTACCACAAATACAGGGGCCTCCTACGAGCAGTACTTC.

The genes are TRBV9 and TRBJ2-2; 11 bases agree with TRBD2. The CDR3 covers 16 residues. Germline loops: CDR1 SGDLS, CDR2 YYNGEE. Trimming cost V 5 bases and J 2 bases; bases outside gene matches: 5. The CDR3 protein is CASRRLAGSNTGELFF. CDR3 nucleotide sequence: TGTGCCAGCAGGAGACTAGCGGGAAGTAACACCGGGGAGCTGTTTTTT.

J is TRBJ2-7 and V is TRBV6-1, with D perhaps TRBD1 (7 bases). Deletions cut 2 bases from V and 4 bases from J, with 18 bases between. Germline V lookup: CDR1 MNHNS, CDR2 SASEGT. There are 16 residues in the CDR3. The CDR3 region is CASSERGRRGGYEQYF. DNA of the CDR3: TGTGCCAGCAGTGAAAGGGGGCGGCGGGGCGGGTACGAGCAGTACTTC.

This chain links TRBV6-6 with TRBJ2-1; 10 bases line up with TRBD1. V trimming: 6 bases; J trimming: 14 bases; junction bases outside the gene matches: 4. This CDR3 region has 11 residues. Germline V gene lookup returns CDR1 MNHNY and CDR2 SVGAGI (reference sequence). As DNA, the CDR3 is TGTGCCAGCAGCGACAGGGGGCTCGAGTTCTTC. Protein: CASSDRGLEFF.

Remarks on this clone: Additional DNA sequences in this sample encode the identical CDR3. This chain joins TRBV5-1 and TRBJ1-5; 8 bases align to TRBD1. Germline V CDR1 and CDR2: SGHRS, YFSETQ. The CDR3 covers 15 residues. Unmatched junction bases numbered 5, after V lost 4 bases and J lost 2 bases. The CDR3 bases are TGCGCCAGCAGCCCGGGGACAGGCGGCAATCAGCCCCAGCATTTT. This encodes CASSPGTGGNQPQHF.

This clone was seen a handful of times. J is TRBJ1-3 and V is TRBV30, with no clear D. CDR3 length equals 15 residues. The V end was cut by 0 bases, the J end by 1 base, with 10 bases between. From germline, CDR1 is GTSNPN and CDR2 SVGIG (reference sequence). Here the CDR3 DNA reads TGTGCCTGGAGTGTATGGATGGATTCTGGAAACACCATATATTTT. Translation: CAWSVWMDSGNTIYF. The whole variable domain, remainder taken from reference TRBV30 and TRBJ1-3, is SQTIHQWPATLVQPVGSPLSLECTVEGTSNPNLYWYRQAAGRGLQLLFYSVGIGQISSEVPQNLSASRPQDRQFILSSKKLLLSDSGFYLCAWSVWMDSGNTIYFGEGSWLTVV.

The chain links TRBV7-3 to TRBJ2-7; TRBD2 agrees at 8 bases. This CDR3 region has 13 residues. Looked up from germline, CDR1 is SGHTA and CDR2 is FQGTGA. V lost 3 bases and J lost 5; bases outside the gene matches: 3. The DNA for the CDR3 is TGTGCCAGCAGCTTCGCGACTAGCGACGAGCAGTACTTC. Translation: CASSFATSDEQYF.

About this clone itself: Other DNA sequences from this sample encode an identical CDR3 as well. The rearrangement links TRBV2 to TRBJ2-7, with D possibly being TRBD2 (5 bases). The ends were cut back, 3 bases at V and 2 bases at J, with 5 bases in the middle. The CDR3 totals 12 residues. Germline CDR1 is SNHLY and CDR2 is FYNNEI. DNA for the CDR3: TGTGCCAGCAGTGACGGGGCCTACGAGCAGTACTTC. Translated, it gives CASSDGAYEQYF.

Comment on this clone: At the DNA level, this CDR3 is encoded by other sequences in the same sample as well. This chain links TRBV2 with TRBJ2-1; tentative D call: TRBD2 (5 bases). The V gene lost 4 bases and the J gene lost 0 bases, with 10 bases spanning the gap. There are 15 residues in the CDR3. The V gene's germline CDR1 is SNHLY and CDR2 FYNNEI. CDR3 loop: CASSGSGSSYNEQFF. DNA for the CDR3: TGTGCCAGCAGTGGTTCGGGGAGCTCCTACAATGAGCAGTTCTTC.

The chain recombines TRBV10-3 with TRBJ2-5; 13 nucleotides agree with TRBD2. The length of the CDR3 is 18 residues. The trim removed 1 base at V and 3 bases at J, leaving 8 bases unmatched. CDR1 is ENHRY and CDR2 is SYGVKD in the germline V gene. The CDR3, as DNA: TGTGCCATCAGTGAGTACCGACTAGCGGGAGGAGGGGAAGAGACCCAGTACTTC. It is translated as CAISEYRLAGGGEETQYF.

This chain links TRBV5-5 with TRBJ2-4; D may be TRBD2 (5 bases). Trimming took off 4 bases at V and 4 bases at J, with 9 bases between the two ends. The CDR3 is 13 amino acids. Germline V gives CDR1 SGHKS, CDR2 YYEKEE (reference sequence). The CDR3 region is CASSPGMKNIQYF. For the CDR3, the DNA is TGTGCCAGCAGCCCGGGAATGAAAAACATTCAGTACTTC.

This clone was seen a single time. The chain is built from TRBV7-8 and TRBJ2-3; 7 bases match TRBD2. The CDR3 runs 17 residues. V shed 5 bases and J 4 bases; nucleotides not matched to a gene: 15. The V gene's germline CDR1 is SGHVS and CDR2 FQNEAQ. CDR3 loop: CASSQSRLGLGPDTQYF. DNA for the CDR3: TGTGCCAGCAGCCAAAGCCGACTAGGACTAGGGCCAGATACGCAGTATTTT. The entire variable domain, with the rest obtained from reference TRBV7-8 and TRBJ2-3, is as follows: GAGVSQSPRYKVAKRGQDVALRCDPISGHVSLFWYQQALGQGPEFLTYFQNEAQLDKSGLPSDRFFAERPEGSVSTLKIQRTQQEDSAVYLCASSQSRLGLGPDTQYFGPGTRLTVL.

This chain links TRBV5-4 with TRBJ2-1; D possibly corresponds to TRBD2 (6 bases). The germline V and J ends were trimmed by 0 bases and 6 bases, with 13 bases remaining between them. The CDR3 runs to 15 residues. The germline V gene has CDR1 SGHNT and CDR2 YYREEE (reference sequence). CDR3 nucleotides: TGTGCCAGCAGCTTGGGGGTAGCGGTCGTCAATGAGCAGTTCTTC. Its protein product is CASSLGVAVVNEQFF.

CDR3 bases: TGTGCCATCAGTTCCGGACAGACCACTGAAGCTTTCTTT. Translation gives CAISSGQTTEAFF. The chain joins TRBV10-3 to TRBJ1-1, with a tentative D call TRBD1 (6 bases). CDR1 is ENHRY, CDR2 SYGVKD, per germline. The CDR3 totals 13 residues. The germline V and J ends were trimmed by 5 bases and 4 bases, with 11 bases remaining between them.

Note on this clone: Other DNA sequences of this sample code for an identical CDR3. The CDR3 DNA reads as TGTGCCAGCAGTTTATTAGGCAGGAACACTGAAGCTTTCTTT. Translation gives CASSLLGRNTEAFF. The V gene is TRBV28, the J gene TRBJ1-1; no definite D call. V gave up 1 base and J gave up 1 base, with 7 bases separating them. The CDR3 has 14 residues. Germline assignment: CDR1 MDHEN and CDR2 SYDVKM.

The rearrangement joins TRBV7-9 to TRBJ2-1, with D maybe TRBD1 (6 bases). V lost 5 bases to trimming and J lost 4 bases, with 9 bases between them. Germline CDR1 SEHNR, CDR2 FQNEAQ (reference sequence). The CDR3 has 13 residues. The CDR3 sequence: CASSGGQYNEQFF. CDR3 DNA: TGTGCCAGCAGCGGAGGACAGTACAATGAGCAGTTCTTC.